The sequence of this T cell receptor (beta chain) was determined in a study of cytomegalovirus exposure and HLA in healthy donors. Study-wide results and caveats: Usually a TCR sequence was rare, but some public TCRs were found in many donors.

Details on this clone: Its antigen is unknown.

The V and J ends lost 8 bases and 5 bases, in that order; junction bases with no gene match: 8. The length of the CDR3 is 13 residues. Germline V CDR1 and CDR2: MNHEY, SVGAGI. PCR employed 60 Vbeta and 13 Jbeta primers. Sequenced by immunoSEQ multiplex PCR; TCRdb stores in-frame clones only, minus some. The table records about 130,000 clones, approximately 84% of them present only once. The V and J genes are TRBV6-5 and TRBJ1-1; the match to TRBD1 covers 7 bases. This TCR derives from a boy aged 2 to 10 in good health and CMV-seronegative. Material: PBMCs. The CDR3 protein is CASSYRGVTEAFF. In DNA, the CDR3 is TGTGCCAGCTCCTACAGGGGAGTAACTGAAGCTTTCTTT.